The entry that follows covers one T cell receptor (beta chain) sequence. Its specificity is unknown. This specimen comes from a study of CD8 T cell repertoires and HIV-1 epitope variants. Sequencing of TCR beta CDR3 used immunoSEQ survey depth. The assay was immunoSEQ multiplex PCR, and TCRdb's table has in-frame clones only and misses some. The profile shows 5,000 or so clones, 65% to 75% of them singletons. The J segment lost 0 bases and the V segment lost 7 bases, leaving 4 bases of the junction unmatched. The CDR3 runs to 14 residues. CDR1 and CDR2 from the germline V gene are KGHSH and LQKENI. The sequence was collected from a male donor with HIV. Material for sequencing was cultured CD8+ T cells derived from PBMCs. The chain couples TRBV18 to TRBJ2-3; 7 bases align to TRBD2. In nucleotides, the CDR3 is TGTGCCAGCTATTACGGGGGGAGCACAGATACGCAGTATTTT. The encoded protein is CASYYGGSTDTQYF.